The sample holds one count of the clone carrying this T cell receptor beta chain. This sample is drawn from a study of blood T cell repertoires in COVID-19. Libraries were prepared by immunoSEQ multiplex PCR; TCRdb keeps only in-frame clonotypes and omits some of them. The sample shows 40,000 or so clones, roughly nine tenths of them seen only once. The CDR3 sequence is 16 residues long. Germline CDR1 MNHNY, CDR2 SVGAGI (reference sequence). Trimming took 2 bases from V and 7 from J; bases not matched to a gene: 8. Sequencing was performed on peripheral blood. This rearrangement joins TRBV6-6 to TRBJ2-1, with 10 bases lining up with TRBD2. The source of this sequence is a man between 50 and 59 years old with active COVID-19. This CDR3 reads CASSYVLAGVGNEQFF. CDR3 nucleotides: TGTGCCAGCAGTTACGTGCTAGCGGGAGTGGGAAATGAGCAGTTCTTC.